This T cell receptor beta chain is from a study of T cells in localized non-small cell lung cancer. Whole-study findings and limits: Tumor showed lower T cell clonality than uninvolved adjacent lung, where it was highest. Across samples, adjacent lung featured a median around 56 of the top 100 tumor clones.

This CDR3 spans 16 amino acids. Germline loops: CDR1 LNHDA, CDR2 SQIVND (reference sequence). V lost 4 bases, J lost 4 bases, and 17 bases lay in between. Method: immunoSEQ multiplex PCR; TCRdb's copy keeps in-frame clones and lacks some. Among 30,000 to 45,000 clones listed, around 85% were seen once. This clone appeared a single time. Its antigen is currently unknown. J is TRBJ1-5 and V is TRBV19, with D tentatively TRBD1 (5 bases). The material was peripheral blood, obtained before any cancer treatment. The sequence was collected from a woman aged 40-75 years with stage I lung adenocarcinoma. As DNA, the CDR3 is TGTGCCAGTAGTACCGGGGTGGGGCGTTTTAATCAGCCCCAGCATTTT. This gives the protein CASSTGVGRFNQPQHF. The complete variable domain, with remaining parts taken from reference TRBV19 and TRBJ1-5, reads DGGITQSPKYLFRKEGQNVTLSCEQNLNHDAMYWYRQDPGQGLRLIYYSQIVNDFQKGDIAEGYSVSREKKESFPLTVTSAQKNPTAFYLCASSTGVGRFNQPQHFGDGTRLSIL.